This T cell receptor (beta chain) was recovered during a study of CD8+CD57+ T cells in acquired aplastic anemia. The V segment lost 0 bases and the J segment 10 bases; nucleotides outside the gene matches: 4. CDR1 and CDR2 (germline): SGDLS, YYNGEE. The CDR3 totals 15 residues. This clonotype came up a few times. Patients selected for sequencing had displayed CD8+CD57+ cell expansion by flow cytometry. According to the study, genomic DNA was the template for TCR beta VDJ and CDR3 profiling. TCRdb independently ran MiXCR on the reads; one entry per CDR3 protein. The sample holds 250,000 to 350,000 distinct CDR3 sequences, 50% to 65% seen once.

V is TRBV9 and J is TRBJ1-6; 10 bases map to TRBD1. The sequenced material came from sorted CD4+, CD8+, or CD8+CD57+ T cells (not recorded which) from PBMCs. This sequence was found in a human donor with aplastic anemia. The CDR3 DNA is TGTGCCAGCAGCGTAGAGGACAGGGGGGGGTCACCCCTCCACTTT. Residues: CASSVEDRGGSPLHF.